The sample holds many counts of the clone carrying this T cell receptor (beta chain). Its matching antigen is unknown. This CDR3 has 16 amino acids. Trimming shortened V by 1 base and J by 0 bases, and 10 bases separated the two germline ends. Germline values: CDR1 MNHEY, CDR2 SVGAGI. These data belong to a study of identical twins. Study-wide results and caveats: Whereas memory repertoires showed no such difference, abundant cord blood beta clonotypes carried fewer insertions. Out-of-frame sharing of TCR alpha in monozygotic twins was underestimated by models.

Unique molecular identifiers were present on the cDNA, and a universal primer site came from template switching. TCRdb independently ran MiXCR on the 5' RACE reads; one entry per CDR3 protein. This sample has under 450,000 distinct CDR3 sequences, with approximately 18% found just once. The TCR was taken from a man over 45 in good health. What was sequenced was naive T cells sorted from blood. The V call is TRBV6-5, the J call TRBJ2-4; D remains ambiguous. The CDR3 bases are TGTGCCAGCAGTTACTTGCCAGTGGGAGCCAAAAACATTCAGTACTTC. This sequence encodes CASSYLPVGAKNIQYF.